The 9 T cell receptor beta chains below come from one sample, sequenced in a study of T cells after yellow fever vaccination. TCRdb analysed the 5' RACE reads with MiXCR anew, one entry per CDR3 protein. The sample contains a few hundred thousand distinct CDR3 sequences, around a sixth of which appear only once. Here the sequenced sample was PBMCs, taken before the yellow fever booster vaccination. All receptors derive from a man younger than 35 who received the YFV17D yellow fever vaccine.

In its sample, this clonotype was seen a few times. The V gene is TRBV6-5, the J gene TRBJ2-5; TRBD1 matches 7 bases. The length of the CDR3 is 16 residues. With V trimmed by 6 bases and J by 5 bases, 15 bases remained unmatched. Germline loops: CDR1 MNHEY, CDR2 SVGAGI. CDR3 protein: CASSETGMGTRETQYF. The CDR3, as DNA: TGTGCCAGCAGCGAGACAGGGATGGGGACGAGGGAGACCCAGTACTTC.

With regard to this clonotype: The germline gene is not matched at one end of the junction; a read error may be the cause. This chain connects TRBV6-2 or TRBV6-3 to TRBJ2-2; 7 nucleotides align to TRBD1. Germline V gene lookup returns CDR1 MNHEY and CDR2 SVGEGT. CDR3 length: 17 residues. CDR3 nucleotide sequence: TGTGCCAGCAGTAACTCCCGGACAGGAGGGAACACCGGGGAGCTGTTTTTT. Amino acids: CASSNSRTGGNTGELFF.

This clonotype has only a few counts. The chain uses TRBV4-1 and TRBJ2-4; 11 bases map to TRBD1. Looked up from germline, CDR1 is MGHRA and CDR2 is YSYEKL. This CDR3 is 14 amino acids long. The junction had 4 bases not matched to a gene; V was cut back by 2 bases and J by 10 bases. The CDR3 loop is CASSQLGTGGIQYF. The CDR3 DNA sequence: TGCGCCAGCAGCCAATTGGGGACAGGGGGGATTCAGTACTTC.

The table lists this clonotype with many counts. The CDR3 DNA reads as TGCAGTGCTAGTGTGTCCGGGGGGGCCTCTAATGAGCAGTTCTTC. Protein product: CSASVSGGASNEQFF. This chain links TRBV20-1 with TRBJ2-1, with 8 positions matching TRBD2. The CDR3 extends over 15 amino acids. Germline V CDR1 and CDR2: DFQATT, SNEGSKA (reference sequence). Trimming took 3 bases from V and 7 from J; bases not matched to a gene: 11.

This clonotype was counted between two and nine times. The chain combines TRBV18 with TRBJ2-4; D uncertain. This CDR3 has 15 residues. The germline V gene encodes CDR1 KGHSH and CDR2 LQKENI. V lost 4 bases, J lost 8 bases, and 18 bases lay in between. The CDR3 DNA sequence: TGTGCCAGCTCACAGATGTCTACCCGAGGCGACATTCAGTACTTC. Protein product: CASSQMSTRGDIQYF.

The table lists this clonotype with a few counts. The chain employs TRBV12-3 or TRBV12-4 and TRBJ1-6, with 10 bases that match TRBD1. J lost 11 bases, V lost 6 bases, and 7 bases had no gene match. This CDR3 region has 14 residues. In DNA, the CDR3 is TGTGCCAGCAGGCCTGGGACAGGGGAGACACCCCTCCACTTT. It specifies CASRPGTGETPLHF.

J is TRBJ2-1 and V is TRBV13, with 7 bases that match TRBD2. This CDR3 comprises 18 residues. The ends lost 6 bases at V and 9 bases at J; junction bases unmatched: 23. Germline CDR1 and CDR2: PRHDT and FYEKMQ (reference sequence). CDR3 in DNA: TGTGCCAGCAGTCCCATTAGGACTAGTTGGTTGTTATGGGGTGAGCAGTTCTTC. Translated, it gives CASSPIRTSWLLWGEQFF.

The J gene is TRBJ1-1, the V gene TRBV6-5; 8 nucleotides line up with TRBD1. CDR1 is MNHEY and CDR2 is SVGAGI in the germline V gene. The J segment lost 4 bases and the V segment lost 2 bases, leaving 6 bases of the junction unmatched. The CDR3 extends over 15 amino acids. The CDR3 spells CASSYRNRGGTEAFF. In DNA, the CDR3 is TGTGCCAGCAGTTACAGGAACAGGGGGGGCACTGAAGCTTTCTTT.

This clonotype was found a few times. The rearrangement uses TRBV12-3 or TRBV12-4 and TRBJ1-1; possibly TRBD1 for D (6 bases). This CDR3 spans 13 amino acids. V lost 5 bases, J lost 5 bases, and 12 bases lay in between. The CDR3 region is CASSGGLGTEAFF. CDR3 nucleotides: TGTGCCAGCAGTGGGGGCTTGGGGACTGAAGCTTTCTTT.